The entry below gives a single T cell receptor beta chain sequence along with its context. These data come from a study of cytomegalovirus exposure and HLA in healthy donors. Trimming cost V 2 bases and J 4 bases, with 9 bases left between them. The CDR3 is 14 amino acids. Germline CDR1 is MNHEY and CDR2 is SVGAGI. TCRdb keeps only in-frame clones here, not all; method: immunoSEQ multiplex PCR. The sample carries 200,000 or so clones, roughly 84% recorded once. Sequenced input: PBMCs. This sequence joins TRBV6-5 and TRBJ2-1; D is undetermined. The receptor's source is a man in his late teens or twenties in good health and CMV-seropositive. The CDR3 DNA follows: TGTGCCAGCAGTTACGCGGAGACGTACAATGAGCAGTTCTTC. Translation: CASSYAETYNEQFF.